The 3 T cell receptor beta chains below come from one sample, sequenced in a study of tumor and adjacent non-tumor tissue in lung cancer. This sample's RNA came from whole unsorted tissue. More than 3 cm separated this lung sample from the edge of the tumor. TCRbeta libraries were built with three rounds of nested PCR, modified from ARM-PCR. MiXCR, run by TCRdb on the multiplex PCR reads, gives a single entry per CDR3 protein. This table holds about 98,000 distinct CDR3 sequences, 80% found once. The sequencing input was distant non-tumor lung tissue. The receptor set was obtained from a man in his sixties with small cell lung cancer.

As to this clonotype: A much larger clone differs by one base, so this may be a read error. This sequence joins TRBV5-1 and TRBJ2-1; tentative D call: TRBD1 (6 bases). This CDR3 has 13 amino acids. The germline gives CDR1 SGHRS, CDR2 YFSETQ. The CDR3 sequence is CTSRADRYNEQFF. In DNA form, the CDR3 reads TGCACCAGCAGAGCTGACAGGTACAATGAGCAGTTCTTC. Full variable domain (missing parts from reference TRBV5-1 and TRBJ2-1): KAGVTQTPRYLIKTRGQQVTLSCSPISGHRSVSWYQQTPGQGLQFLFEYFSETQRNKGNFPGRFSGRQFSNSRSEMNVSTLELGDSALYLCTSRADRYNEQFFGPGTRLTVL.

Concerning this clonotype itself: A read error is likely, as this CDR3 ends without the conserved phenylalanine or tryptophan. The rearrangement links TRBV11-3 to TRBJ2-1; the D is unclear. Trimming took 3 bases from V and 4 from J, leaving 10 bases between them. The CDR3 length is 14 residues. Germline CDR1 is SGHNT and CDR2 is YENEEA. The CDR3 bases are TGTGCCAGCAGCTTTACCCGAAATTACAATGAGCAGTTCTTA. Protein sequence: CASSFTRNYNEQFL.

This clonotype was observed once. In this CDR3 the conserved last residue, phenylalanine or tryptophan, is missing, so a read error is likely. V gene TRBV11-2 combines with J gene TRBJ2-3; D is undetermined. The CDR3 extends over 16 amino acids. Germline CDR1 reads SGHAT; CDR2 reads FQNNGV. The CDR3 loop reads CTSSLLGLLRTDTQYI. The CDR3 DNA sequence: TGTACCAGCAGCTTATTAGGTCTTCTCCGCACAGATACGCAGTATATT.